The next 7 T cell receptor beta chains were all read from a single sample in a study of post-analysis software for immune sequencing data. The TCR beta cDNA libraries contained unique molecular identifiers. TCRdb independently ran MiXCR on the PCR reads; one entry per CDR3 protein. The sample lists a few hundred thousand distinct CDR3 sequences, less than 40% seen once, with under 7% in the top ten. Study-wide findings and caveats: About 5 TRBV segments (TRBV5-6, TRBV5-1 and TRBV20-1 among them) occurred more frequently in patients than in controls.

These receptors have no identified antigens. Source material: blood. These receptors were obtained from a girl younger than 18 with multiple sclerosis.

This clonotype was counted a few times. The chain has TRBV7-6 and TRBJ2-3; D is unresolved. This CDR3 has 17 residues. CDR1 and CDR2 from the germline V gene are SGHVS and FNYEAQ. Trimming took off 6 bases at V and 1 base at J, with 20 bases between the two ends. The CDR3 DNA reads as TGTGCCAGCAGGTCTCAACAGTCAGTTTCGGGCACAGATACGCAGTATTTT. It yields the protein CASRSQQSVSGTDTQYF.

This clonotype was found a few times. The J gene is TRBJ2-7, the V gene TRBV20-1; a weak D match, TRBD1 (6 bases). The ends were cut back, 5 bases at V and 0 bases at J, with 14 bases in the middle. This CDR3 is built from 14 residues. Per the germline V gene, CDR1 is DFQATT and CDR2 is SNEGSKA (reference sequence). The CDR3 loop reads CSALQGKGSYEQYF. The CDR3 DNA reads TGCAGTGCTCTTCAGGGGAAAGGCTCCTACGAGCAGTACTTC.

With respect to this clonotype: This is likely a read error, given that the CDR3 carries no conserved phenylalanine or tryptophan at its end. CDR3 region: CASRPPGSEAFL. The DNA of the CDR3 is TGTGCCAGCCGACCGCCGGGATCTGAAGCTTTCTTG. The chain joins TRBV6-1 to TRBJ1-1; D is undetermined. The ends were cut back, 8 bases at V and 6 bases at J, with 13 bases in the middle. This CDR3 contains 12 residues. The germline V gene encodes CDR1 MNHNS and CDR2 SASEGT.

This clonotype was observed many times. The genes are TRBV20-1 and TRBJ2-5; TRBD1 is a possible D gene (6 bases). Trimming took off 8 bases at V and 5 bases at J, with 12 bases between the two ends. This CDR3 is built from 11 residues. Germline values: CDR1 DFQATT, CDR2 SNEGSKA (reference sequence). CDR3 sequence: CSTGISETQYF. The CDR3 DNA follows: TGCAGTACAGGGATTTCGGAGACCCAGTACTTC.

The sample holds a few counts of this clonotype. The chain couples TRBV2 to TRBJ2-5; the D is unclear. Germline CDR1 is SNHLY and CDR2 is FYNNEI. The CDR3 totals 12 residues. The ends were cut back, 5 bases at V and 5 bases at J, with 9 bases in the middle. The chain's CDR3 is CASSYQSETQYF. In nucleotides, the CDR3 is TGTGCCAGCAGTTACCAAAGCGAGACCCAGTACTTC.

The rearrangement links TRBV20-1 to TRBJ1-6; 7 bases match TRBD1. Germline CDR1 DFQATT, CDR2 SNEGSKA (reference sequence). J gave up 5 bases and V 0 bases, and 7 bases lay outside the gene matches. CDR3 size: 16 residues. The CDR3 nucleotides are TGCAGTGCTAGAGATGATGGGACAGCAAATAATTCACCCCTCCACTTT. Its translation is CSARDDGTANNSPLHF.

This clonotype has only a few counts. The chain has TRBV29-1 and TRBJ2-1; D call uncertain. V was cut by 3 bases and J by 7 bases, with 22 bases left in between. This CDR3 is 16 amino acids long. Per the germline V gene, CDR1 is SQVTM and CDR2 is ANQGSEA. CDR3 region: CSVDPQNGRARNEQFF. DNA for the CDR3: TGCAGCGTTGACCCCCAAAACGGAAGGGCAAGAAATGAGCAGTTCTTC.